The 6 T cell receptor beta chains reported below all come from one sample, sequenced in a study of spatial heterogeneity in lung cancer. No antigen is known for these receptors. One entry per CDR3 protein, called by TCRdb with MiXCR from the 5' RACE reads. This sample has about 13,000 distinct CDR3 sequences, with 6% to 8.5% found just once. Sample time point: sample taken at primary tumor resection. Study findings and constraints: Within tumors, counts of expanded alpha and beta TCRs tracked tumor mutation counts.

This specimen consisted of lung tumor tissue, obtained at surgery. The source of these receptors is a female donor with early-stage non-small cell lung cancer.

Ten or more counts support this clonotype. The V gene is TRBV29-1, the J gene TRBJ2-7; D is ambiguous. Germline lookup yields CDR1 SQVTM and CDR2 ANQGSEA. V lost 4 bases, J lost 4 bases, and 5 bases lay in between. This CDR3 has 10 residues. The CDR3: CSVADYEQYF. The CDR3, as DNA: TGCAGCGTTGCGGATTACGAGCAGTACTTC.

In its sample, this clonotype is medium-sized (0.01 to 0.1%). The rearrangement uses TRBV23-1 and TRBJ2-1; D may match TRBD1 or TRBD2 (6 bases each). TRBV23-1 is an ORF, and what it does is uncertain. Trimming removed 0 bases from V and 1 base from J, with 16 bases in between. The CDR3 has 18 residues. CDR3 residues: CASSQSNGGAPSYNEQFF. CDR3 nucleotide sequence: TGCGCCAGCAGTCAATCCAACGGGGGCGCACCTTCCTACAATGAGCAGTTCTTC.

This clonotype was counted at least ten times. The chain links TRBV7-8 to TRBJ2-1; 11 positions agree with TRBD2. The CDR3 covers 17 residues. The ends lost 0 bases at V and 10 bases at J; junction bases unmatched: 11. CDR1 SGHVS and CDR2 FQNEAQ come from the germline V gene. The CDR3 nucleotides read TGTGCCAGCAGCTTAGCGCGTGGTAGCGGGAGGGAGGAAGAGCAGTTCTTC. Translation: CASSLARGSGREEEQFF.

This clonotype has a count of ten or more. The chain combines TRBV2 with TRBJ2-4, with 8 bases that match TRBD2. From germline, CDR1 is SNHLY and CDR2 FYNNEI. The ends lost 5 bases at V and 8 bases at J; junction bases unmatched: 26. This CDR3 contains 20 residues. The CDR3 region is CASSPTRGRAGAAGLDIQYF. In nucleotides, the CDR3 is TGTGCCAGCAGTCCGACCCGTGGCCGAGCGGGAGCCGCAGGTCTGGACATTCAGTACTTC.

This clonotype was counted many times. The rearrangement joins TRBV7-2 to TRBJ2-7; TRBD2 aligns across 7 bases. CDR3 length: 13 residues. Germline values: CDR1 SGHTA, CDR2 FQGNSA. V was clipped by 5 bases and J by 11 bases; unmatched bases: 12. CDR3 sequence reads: CASSPQMSGEEYF. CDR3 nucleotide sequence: TGTGCCAGCAGCCCCCAGATGAGCGGGGAGGAGTACTTC.

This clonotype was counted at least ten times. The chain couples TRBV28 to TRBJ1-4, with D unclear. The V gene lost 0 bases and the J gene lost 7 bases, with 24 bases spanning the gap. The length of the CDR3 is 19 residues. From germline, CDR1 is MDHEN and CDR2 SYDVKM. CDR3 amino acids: CASSLWPKLDTRKGEKLFF. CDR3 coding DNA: TGTGCCAGCAGTTTATGGCCCAAACTCGACACAAGGAAAGGTGAAAAACTGTTTTTT.